This entry is about one T cell receptor beta chain. Its target is not known. CDR1 is DFQATT, CDR2 SNEGSKA, per germline (reference sequence). The CDR3 has 12 residues. The V end lost 0 bases, the J end lost 10 bases, and 9 bases lay between the germline ends. This sample is part of a study of CD8 T cells in ankylosing spondylitis. Study-level findings and limits: In ankylosing spondylitis blood, a motif of eight highly homologous TCR beta variants appeared characteristic.

Each CDR3 protein is one row after TCRdb ran MiXCR on the 5' RACE reads. Here the sample spans a few hundred thousand distinct CDR3 sequences, roughly 8% being singletons. The clonotype was recovered from a male donor with ankylosing spondylitis. What was sequenced was blood, either unsorted or a sorted T cell fraction (not recorded which). The chain couples TRBV20-1 to TRBJ2-2; D unresolved. CDR3 amino acids: CSARDLGLELFF. DNA for the CDR3: TGCAGTGCTAGAGATCTGGGTCTGGAGCTGTTTTTT.